The rows below give T cell receptor beta chains drawn from one sample of a study of cytomegalovirus exposure and HLA in healthy donors. Sequencing used immunoSEQ multiplex PCR; TCRdb keeps in-frame clones, though not all of them. The top ten clones hold 6.5% to 8.5% of a sample with around 160,000 clones, roughly 79% of them seen once. Source material: PBMCs. Receptor source: a woman in her forties in good health and CMV-seropositive. The CDR3 runs from the conserved cysteine through the conserved F or W. The D gene is left open where the match is weak. A row's size may be missing; if present it is once, few, many or a size class.

clone_size,v_call,d_call,j_call,cdr3_aa,cdr3_nt
NA,TRBV6-1,TRBD1,TRBJ1-3,CASRPGGLDGNTIYF,TGTGCCAGCAGGCCAGGGGGATTGGATGGAAACACCATATATTTT
NA,TRBV30,NA,TRBJ1-2,CAWKIWAGDGYTF,TGTGCCTGGAAAATATGGGCGGGGGATGGCTACACCTTC
NA,TRBV7-2,NA,TRBJ2-7,CASSLASLSYEQYF,TGTGCCAGCAGCTTAGCGTCCCTGTCCTACGAGCAGTACTTC
NA,TRBV9,NA,TRBJ1-6,CASSAGHFNSPLHF,TGTGCCAGCAGCGCGGGACACTTTAATTCACCCCTCCACTTT
NA,TRBV19,NA,TRBJ2-1,CASSIQGSSYNEQFF,TGTGCCAGTAGTATTCAGGGGAGCTCCTACAATGAGCAGTTCTTC
few,TRBV19,TRBD1,TRBJ1-2,CASSPTGTNYGYTF,TGTGCCAGTAGTCCGACAGGGACTAACTATGGCTACACCTTC
NA,TRBV7-3,NA,TRBJ1-1,CASSLTGGTEAFF,TGTGCCAGCAGCTTAACGGGGGGGACTGAAGCTTTCTTT
NA,TRBV5-1,NA,TRBJ1-2,CASSPSPDIANYGYTF,TGCGCCAGCAGCCCCTCTCCGGACATAGCTAACTATGGCTACACCTTC
NA,TRBV6-5,NA,TRBJ2-2,CASSYFVTGELFF,TGTGCCAGCAGTTACTTCGTCACCGGGGAGCTGTTTTTT
few,TRBV18,TRBD1,TRBJ2-2,CASSLWTGNTGELFF,TGTGCCAGCTCACTCTGGACAGGGAACACCGGGGAGCTGTTTTTT
NA,TRBV18,TRBD1,TRBJ2-7,CASSPTGGAEQYF,TGTGCCAGCTCCCCGACAGGGGGGGCAGAGCAGTACTTC
NA,TRBV28,NA,TRBJ1-4,CASSFVFERHFFDRSNEKLFF,TGTGCCAGCAGTTTCGTTTTCGAGAGGCACTTCTTTGACAGAAGTAATGAAAAACTGTTTTTT
NA,TRBV28,TRBD1,TRBJ1-1,CASSLYRGLFTEAFF,TGTGCCAGCAGTTTATATAGGGGGCTTTTCACTGAAGCTTTCTTT
once,TRBV19,TRBD2,TRBJ2-1,CASSIGSRGAGIVYNEQFF,TGTGCCAGTAGTATAGGCTCCCGGGGAGCGGGGATCGTCTACAATGAGCAGTTCTTC
NA,TRBV5-1,TRBD2,TRBJ2-1,CASSLRTSGGDEQFF,TGCGCCAGCAGCTTGCGGACTAGCGGGGGGGATGAGCAGTTCTTC
NA,TRBV9,TRBD2,TRBJ2-2,CASSVQAGSNTGELFF,TGTGCCAGCAGCGTACAAGCGGGGTCGAACACCGGGGAGCTGTTTTTT
NA,TRBV28,TRBD1,TRBJ1-2,CASSGQGTSNYGYTF,TGTGCCAGCAGTGGACAGGGGACTTCTAACTATGGCTACACCTTC
NA,TRBV5-4,TRBD1,TRBJ2-2,CASTPGGTGLAGELFF,TGTGCCAGCACGCCGGGCGGGACAGGGCTCGCCGGGGAGCTGTTTTTT
NA,TRBV28,TRBD1,TRBJ2-6,CASSPENRGIAGANVLTF,TGTGCCAGCAGTCCGGAGAACAGGGGAATTGCTGGGGCCAACGTCCTGACTTTC
NA,TRBV7-9,NA,TRBJ2-7,CASSLQFYEQYF,TGTGCCAGCAGCTTACAATTCTACGAGCAGTACTTC
NA,TRBV7-9,NA,TRBJ2-5,CSSSGLAASQETQYF,TGTTCCAGCAGCGGCTTAGCGGCGAGCCAAGAGACCCAGTACTTC
NA,TRBV5-1,TRBD2,TRBJ2-3,CASSTGLAGVTDTQYF,TGCGCCAGCAGCACGGGACTAGCGGGGGTCACAGATACGCAGTATTTT
NA,TRBV27,TRBD2,TRBJ2-3,CASSFTGGALDTQYF,TGTGCCAGCAGTTTCACCGGGGGGGCTTTAGATACGCAGTATTTT
NA,TRBV10-2,NA,TRBJ2-7,CASSRDFREQYF,TGCGCCAGCAGTCGGGACTTCCGAGAGCAGTACTTC
NA,TRBV18,TRBD1,TRBJ1-1,CASSPTRGLGAEAFF,TGTGCCAGCTCACCGACCAGGGGGCTTGGCGCTGAAGCTTTCTTT
NA,TRBV18,NA,TRBJ1-2,CASSPPGDYGYTF,TGTGCCAGCTCACCACCCGGGGACTATGGCTACACCTTC
NA,TRBV6-1,TRBD1,TRBJ1-4,CASSGRDRGSPNEKLFF,TGTGCCAGCAGTGGCCGGGACAGGGGGAGCCCTAATGAAAAACTGTTTTTT